What follows describes a single T cell receptor (beta chain). As yet, its antigen is unknown. The sample belongs to a study of T-cell reconstitution after alpha-beta-depleted transplantation in children. Broader study findings: At day 60, the high TCRbeta diversity found in some patients originated from recipient T cells and thymic progenitors that had survived.

Preparing the TCRbeta library involved the use of unique molecular identifiers. A single record per CDR3 protein comes from TCRdb applying MiXCR to the PCR reads. The sample consists of approximately 220,000 distinct CDR3 sequences, over 15% of them appearing once. The germline CDR1 and CDR2 sequences are DFQATT and SNEGSKA (reference sequence). This CDR3 region has 17 residues. The V gene end was trimmed by 6 bases and the J gene end by 4 bases; junction bases not matched to a gene: 12. The chain has TRBV20-1 and TRBJ2-3, with 14 nucleotides matching TRBD2. The sample in question was PBMCs, mostly from graft donor cells, obtained 360 days after TCRalphabeta/CD19-depleted stem cell transplant. The source of this sequence is a male patient aged 2 to 10 who had a stem cell transplant for acute lymphoblastic leukemia, so the T cells may come from the graft donor. CDR3 DNA: TGCAGTGCCCTCCGACTAGCGGGGGGGCTTTCCCCAGATACGCAGTATTTT. Translated: CSALRLAGGLSPDTQYF.